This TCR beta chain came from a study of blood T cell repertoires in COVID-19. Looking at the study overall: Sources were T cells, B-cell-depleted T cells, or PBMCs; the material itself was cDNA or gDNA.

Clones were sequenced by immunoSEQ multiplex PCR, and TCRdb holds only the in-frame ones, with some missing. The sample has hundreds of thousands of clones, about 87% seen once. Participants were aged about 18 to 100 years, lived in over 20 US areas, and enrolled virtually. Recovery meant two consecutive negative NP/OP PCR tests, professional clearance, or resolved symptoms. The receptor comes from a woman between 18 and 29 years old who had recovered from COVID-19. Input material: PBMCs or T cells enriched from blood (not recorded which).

CDR3 region: CASSLRGLAEAFF. In nucleotides, the CDR3 is TGTGCCAGCAGCTTAAGGGGGCTCGCTGAAGCTTTCTTT. This chain connects TRBV7-3 to TRBJ1-1; D perhaps matches TRBD1 (6 bases). V shed 1 base and J shed 6 bases, with 9 bases lying between them. This CDR3 is 13 amino acids long. Germline V gene sequence: CDR1 SGHTA, CDR2 FQGTGA.